This TCR beta chain was observed in a study of radiation and T cells in renal cell carcinoma (TCRdb year 2020). A note on the overall study: In total, about 50 samples underwent TCR beta sequencing: some 26 tumors plus 27 peripheral blood samples. The last blood draw happened 4 weeks after radiation, timed to coincide with nephrectomy. Across all 55 or so samples, approximately 4,000,000 unique CDR3 nucleotide sequences, encoding 2,658,974 unique CDR3 amino acid sequences, were identified.

There are 15 amino acids in the CDR3, from cysteine to phenylalanine inclusive. Only CDR3 DNA is held: 45 bases, read in frame from base 1. The CDR1 and CDR2 encoded by the germline V gene are MGHRA and YSYEKL. The V end loses 5 bases and the J end loses 0 bases, and a stretch of 11 bases separates them. TCR beta libraries were generated from genomic DNA with the immunoSEQ kit, following the manufacturer's recommendations. To prepare the libraries, a first multiplex PCR with proprietary primers was run, followed by a second PCR that added unique barcodes, and a bead cleanup was done after each round. Each sample batch included a kit-provided positive control reaction and a negative control reaction. The final libraries were assessed on an Agilent 4200 TapeStation D1000 ScreenTape, pooled by volume, and quantified by qPCR. An Illumina NextSeq500 fitted with a MidOutput 150-cycle cartridge performed the sequencing, running 156 Read1 cycles and 15 Index1 cycles with the kit's custom primers. The pooled library was loaded at 1.0 pM with roughly 20% PhiX control spiked in. Per the authors' processing: Vendor-processed data were analyzed in R, and a clonotype was defined as all T cells sharing the same CDR3 nucleotide sequence. In the clone abundance analyses, frequencies in each sample were normalized to that sample's 10,000 most abundant clones. Public T cell clones, averaging fewer than five per sample, were removed before analysis. An abundance difference of at least 32-fold between compartments was the criterion for calling clonotypes tumor-enriched or baseline blood-enriched. A beta-binomial differential abundance model was used to identify clonotypes that were expanded or contracted between blood time points. Tumor-blood repertoire similarity was measured with the Baroni-Urbani and Buser coefficient, and groups were compared using two-tailed Wilcoxon tests in R. In its TCRdb copy, this immuneACCESS table keeps in-frame sequences only and misses some clones. Where compared with another copy, unresolved V genes explain less than half of these, and the others have no known cause. Clonal size and the V and J genes are those of that table, whereas D and trimming came from the DNA. This sample gives 150,000 to 200,000 clones in total; about 87% of them show up just once. Of the sample, approximately 10% falls within the top ten clones.

General study outcomes and caveats: Effects of radiation dose or scheduling on the TCR repertoire could not be addressed with the single-armed trial design. Changes in the blood repertoire were not tracked past 4 weeks after treatment. Because pretreatment tumor biopsies were not available, the baseline intratumoral presence of clonotypes could not be determined. Top tumor clonotypes rose in blood from baseline to 2 weeks post-radiation, then contracted by 4 weeks, suggesting transient expansion of tumor-resident clones.

The intended sense of this specimen's time point label: blood 4 weeks post-SBRT, at nephrectomy. The treatment or condition label, as the study defines it: 15 Gy SBRT to primary tumor, nephrectomy 4 weeks later. Samples came from a clinical trial, in which primary renal cell carcinomas received 15 Gy stereotactic body radiation therapy followed by nephrectomy 4 weeks later. To follow tumor-enriched clonotypes, serial peripheral blood was collected from radiation-treated patients at baseline and at 2 weeks and 4 weeks after SBRT. Renal cell carcinoma with clear cell pathology was present in all patients. Genomic DNA for TCR sequencing was prepared using the QIAamp DNA Blood Mini Kit (Qiagen). Only samples passing all quality control checks were included in the analyses. Remarks on this clone: No cognate antigen has been identified for it. Per-base quality was not reported, and no clone a single base away is much larger than it.

Here the chain combines TRBV4-1 and TRBJ1-3; the D gene cannot be resolved reliably. The receptor was isolated from a woman between 50 and 59 years old with renal cell carcinoma. Sequenced here: blood, sampled from a patient whose treatment included radiotherapy and nephrectomy. For the CDR3, the sequence is CASSVLYFSGNTIYF. At the DNA level, the sequence is TGCGCCAGCAGCGTCCTATATTTCTCTGGAAACACCATATATTTT.